These 15 T cell receptor beta chains came from one sample sequenced in a study of blood T cell repertoires in COVID-19. Assay used: immunoSEQ multiplex PCR; TCRdb lists only in-frame clones, some missing. The sample lists about 270,000 clones, 90% occurring once. Sample: PBMCs or T cells enriched from blood (not recorded which). The source is a woman in her 30s with acute COVID-19.

The gene calls are TRBV29-1 and TRBJ2-3; 11 bases map to TRBD2. CDR1 and CDR2 (germline): SQVTM, ANQGSEA. J lost 0 bases, V lost 4 bases, and 6 bases had no gene match. The CDR3 has 16 residues. CDR3 in amino acids: CSVAGTSGRSTDTQYF. The CDR3 DNA is TGCAGCGTTGCCGGGACTAGCGGACGTAGCACAGATACGCAGTATTTT.

Written as DNA, the CDR3 is TGTGCCAGCAGGACTAGCGGTACCTACGAGCAGTACTTC. Amino acids: CASRTSGTYEQYF. This sequence joins TRBV6-5 and TRBJ2-7; 9 nucleotides line up with TRBD2. CDR1 is MNHEY, CDR2 SVGAGI, per germline. The CDR3 runs 13 residues. V shed 6 bases and J 2 bases; nucleotides not matched to a gene: 2.

The chain uses TRBV13 and TRBJ2-1; 10 nucleotides agree with TRBD2. Germline V gene data show CDR1 as PRHDT and CDR2 as FYEKMQ (reference sequence). Trimming removed 4 bases from V and 6 bases from J; junction bases left unmatched: 12. This CDR3 has 17 amino acids. The DNA of the CDR3 is TGTGCCAGCAGCTCACGAATAGCGGGAGGACCGGGCAATGAGCAGTTCTTC. This translates into CASSSRIAGGPGNEQFF.

This chain joins TRBV5-6 and TRBJ2-7; D perhaps matches TRBD2 (5 bases). The germline V gene encodes CDR1 SGHDT and CDR2 YYEEEE. The CDR3 extends over 14 amino acids. V lost 3 bases, J lost 5 bases, and 15 bases lay in between. The CDR3 nucleotides are TGTGCCAGCAGCTCTGCACTAGAGTCCCACGAGCAGTACTTC. Protein sequence: CASSSALESHEQYF.

This chain links TRBV2 with TRBJ1-5; D unresolved. This CDR3 region has 14 residues. Trimming stripped 2 bases from V and 6 bases from J, with 11 bases between. From germline, CDR1 is SNHLY and CDR2 FYNNEI. For the CDR3, the DNA is TGTGCCAGCAGTGAACGTGATCCCGGTCAGCCCCAGCATTTT. Encoded protein: CASSERDPGQPQHF. The full variable domain, its missing parts supplied by reference TRBV2 and TRBJ1-5, is EPEVTQTPSHQVTQMGQEVILRCVPISNHLYFYWYRQILGQKVEFLVSFYNNEISEKSEIFDDQFSVERPDGSNFTLKIRSTKLEDSAMYFCASSERDPGQPQHFGDGTRLSIL.

The table lists this clone with a few counts. Mismatch with germline at one junction end may stem from a read error. The chain couples TRBV5-4 to TRBJ1-6; D not resolved. The CDR3 runs to 16 residues. Germline V gives CDR1 SGHNT, CDR2 YYREEE (reference sequence). The CDR3 DNA reads TGTGCCAGCAGGATGGGAGGCCAGTCCTTTAATTCACCCCTCCACTTT. It translates to CASRMGGQSFNSPLHF.

The chain has TRBV11-2 and TRBJ1-1, with no clear D. Trimming removed 1 base from V and 2 bases from J, with 8 bases in between. Germline lookup yields CDR1 SGHAT and CDR2 FQNNGV. The CDR3 covers 14 residues. Written as DNA, the CDR3 is TGTGCCAGCAGCTTAGGTTTGAGCAACACTGAAGCTTTCTTT. Protein sequence: CASSLGLSNTEAFF.

This chain uses TRBV27 with TRBJ2-7; TRBD2 matches 13 bases. CDR3 size: 13 residues. Germline V CDR1 and CDR2: MNHEY, SMNVEV (reference sequence). V shed 5 bases and J 6 bases; nucleotides not matched to a gene: 1. This CDR3 reads CASSGTSGTEQYF. The CDR3 DNA reads TGTGCCAGCAGTGGGACTAGCGGGACCGAGCAGTACTTC.

The chain carries TRBV5-1 and TRBJ2-1; no definite D call. Trimming took 5 bases from V and 1 from J, leaving 13 bases between them. CDR3 length: 15 amino acids. Germline CDR1 SGHRS, CDR2 YFSETQ. In nucleotides, the CDR3 is TGCGCCAGCAGAGAAATGGCAGTTTCCTACAATGAGCAGTTCTTC. It translates to CASREMAVSYNEQFF.

This sequence joins TRBV18 and TRBJ2-1; 10 bases fit TRBD2. V shed 0 bases and J 5 bases; nucleotides not matched to a gene: 1. Germline CDR1 reads KGHSH; CDR2 reads LQKENI. The CDR3 extends over 15 amino acids. DNA for the CDR3: TGTGCCAGCTCACCACCTAGCGGGAGGCACAATGAGCAGTTCTTC. Translated, it gives CASSPPSGRHNEQFF.

The rearrangement links TRBV7-2 to TRBJ2-1; TRBD2 agrees at 11 bases. V dropped 5 bases and J dropped 8; count of bases not matched to a gene: 14. Germline CDR1 is SGHTA and CDR2 is FQGNSA. CDR3 length equals 17 residues. The CDR3 coding sequence is TGTGCCAGCAGCCTACGGTCTAGCGGGAGGAGAGACGATGAGCAGTTCTTC. Translated, it gives CASSLRSSGRRDDEQFF.

The gene calls are TRBV18 and TRBJ1-2; 7 bases are a match to TRBD1. This CDR3 comprises 13 residues. The trim removed 4 bases at V and 5 bases at J, leaving 4 bases unmatched. In germline, CDR1 is KGHSH, CDR2 LQKENI. CDR3: CASSRQGSYGYTF. CDR3 coding DNA: TGTGCCAGCTCACGACAGGGAAGTTATGGCTACACCTTC.

The chain links TRBV5-6 to TRBJ2-6; tentatively, D is TRBD2 (6 bases). V lost 0 bases and J lost 2, with 9 bases in between. Germline V gene data show CDR1 as SGHDT and CDR2 as YYEEEE. This CDR3 spans 16 amino acids. The CDR3 is CASSLVGGAGANVLTF. DNA of the CDR3: TGTGCCAGCAGCTTGGTAGGAGGGGCTGGGGCCAACGTCCTGACTTTC.

The V and J genes are TRBV4-1 and TRBJ1-3; 10 nucleotides align to TRBD1. The CDR3 covers 17 residues. The V gene's germline CDR1 is MGHRA and CDR2 YSYEKL. The V segment lost 3 bases and the J segment 2 bases; nucleotides outside the gene matches: 7. The CDR3 reads CASSHPGTGAPGNTIYF. DNA for the CDR3: TGCGCCAGCAGCCATCCCGGGACAGGGGCTCCTGGAAACACCATATATTTT.

The rearrangement joins TRBV29-1 to TRBJ1-2; 7 bases agree with TRBD1. CDR1 is SQVTM, CDR2 ANQGSEA, per germline. The J segment lost 1 base and the V segment lost 6 bases, leaving 5 bases of the junction unmatched. The CDR3 length is 13 residues. CDR3 loop: CSVPDRDNYGYTF. The CDR3 DNA is TGCAGCGTCCCCGACAGGGATAACTATGGCTACACCTTC.